Below are 2 T cell receptor beta chains sequenced from a single sample in a study of siplizumab effects on memory and regulatory T cells (dated by TCRdb to the late 2010s). Library method: the immunoSEQ multiplex PCR assay. TCRdb obtained this table from immuneACCESS and retained in-frame rearrangements with V and J assigned. These tables miss some clones; where compared with another copy, unresolved V genes account for less than half of the shortfall, and the remainder is unexplained. In all, the sample holds 70,000 to 90,000 clones, and over 80% of those were seen once. The ten largest make up about 15% of the sample. The sample comprised CD4+ T cells sorted from blood. The receptor set was obtained from a human donor in good health.

CDR3: CATSRGGTSLRDEQFF. The CDR3 region has the DNA TGTGCCACCAGCAGGGGGGGGACTAGCCTCCGGGATGAGCAGTTCTTC. The J gene is TRBJ2-1, the V gene TRBV15; 9 positions agree with TRBD2. CDR1 is LNHNV, CDR2 YYDKDF, per germline (reference sequence). V shed 3 bases and J 8 bases; nucleotides not matched to a gene: 11. The CDR3 sequence is 16 residues long.

This chain connects TRBV27 to TRBJ1-1; 9 bases line up with TRBD1. V dropped 5 bases and J dropped 5; count of bases not matched to a gene: 0. The CDR3 has 12 amino acids. Looked up from germline, CDR1 is MNHEY and CDR2 is SMNVEV (reference sequence). The CDR3 loop reads CASSDRGTEAFF. In DNA, the CDR3 is TGTGCCAGCAGTGACAGGGGGACTGAAGCTTTCTTT.